The T cell receptor beta chain under discussion was sequenced for a study of T cells in localized non-small cell lung cancer. Measured with immunoSEQ multiplex PCR; TCRdb has only the in-frame clones, and not every one. The data show over 55,000 clones, with 90% seen just once and nearly 2% held by the top ten. Trimming removed 3 bases from V and 6 bases from J; junction bases left unmatched: 2. Germline V gene data show CDR1 as SGHRS and CDR2 as YFSETQ. This CDR3 spans 12 amino acids. Findings of the study overall: Adjacent lung exhibited a median of about 50 among the 100 most abundant tumor clones. Because only a single region of the tumor was sequenced, heterogeneity remains possible.

In regard to this clone: Its antigen is undetermined.

The sequences come from peripheral blood, collected before any cancer treatment. The clonotype was recovered from a woman aged 40-69 years with stage I lung adenocarcinoma. The chain recombines TRBV5-1 with TRBJ2-7; 8 bases map to TRBD1. CDR3 amino acids: CASSWGTGEQYF. CDR3 bases: TGCGCCAGCAGCTGGGGGACAGGCGAGCAGTACTTC.